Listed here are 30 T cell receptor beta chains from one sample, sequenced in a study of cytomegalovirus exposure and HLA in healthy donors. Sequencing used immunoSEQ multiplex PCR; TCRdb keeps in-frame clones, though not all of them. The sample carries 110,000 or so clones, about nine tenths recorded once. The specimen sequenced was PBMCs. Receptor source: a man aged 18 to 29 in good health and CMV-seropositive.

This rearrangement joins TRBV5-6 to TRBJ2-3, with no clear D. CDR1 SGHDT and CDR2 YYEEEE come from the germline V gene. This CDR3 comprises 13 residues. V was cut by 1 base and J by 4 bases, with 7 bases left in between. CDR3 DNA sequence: TGTGCCAGCAGCTTGTATCAGTCAGATACGCAGTATTTT. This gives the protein CASSLYQSDTQYF. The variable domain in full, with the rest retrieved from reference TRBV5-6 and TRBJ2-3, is DAGVTQSPTHLIKTRGQQVTLRCSPKSGHDTVSWYQQALGQGPQFIFQYYEEEERQRGNFPDRFSGHQFPNYSSELNVNALLLGDSALYLCASSLYQSDTQYFGPGTRLTVL.

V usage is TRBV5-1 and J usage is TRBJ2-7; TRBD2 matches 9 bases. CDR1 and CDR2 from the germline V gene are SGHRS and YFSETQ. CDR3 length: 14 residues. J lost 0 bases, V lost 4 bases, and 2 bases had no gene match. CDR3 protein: CASSTAGGSYEQYF. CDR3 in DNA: TGCGCCAGCAGCACAGCGGGGGGCTCCTACGAGCAGTACTTC.

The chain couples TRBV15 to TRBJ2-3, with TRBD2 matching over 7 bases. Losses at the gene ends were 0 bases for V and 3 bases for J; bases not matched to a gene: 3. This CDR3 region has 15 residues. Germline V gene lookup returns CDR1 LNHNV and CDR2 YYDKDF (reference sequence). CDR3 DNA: TGTGCCACCAGCAGAGATGCGGGGGTTACAGATACGCAGTATTTT. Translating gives CATSRDAGVTDTQYF.

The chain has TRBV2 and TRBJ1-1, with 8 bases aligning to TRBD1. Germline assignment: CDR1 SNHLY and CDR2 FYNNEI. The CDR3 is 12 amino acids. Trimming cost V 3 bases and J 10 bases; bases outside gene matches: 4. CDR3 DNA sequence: TGTGCCAGCAGTGACCCCGACAGGGGAGCTTTCTTT. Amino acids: CASSDPDRGAFF.

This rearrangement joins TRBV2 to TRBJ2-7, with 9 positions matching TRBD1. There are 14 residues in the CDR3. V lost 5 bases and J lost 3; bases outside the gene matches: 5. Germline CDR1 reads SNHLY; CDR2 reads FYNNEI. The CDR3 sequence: CASSLGQGLYEQYF. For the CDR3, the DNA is TGTGCCAGCAGTCTAGGACAGGGGCTCTACGAGCAGTACTTC.

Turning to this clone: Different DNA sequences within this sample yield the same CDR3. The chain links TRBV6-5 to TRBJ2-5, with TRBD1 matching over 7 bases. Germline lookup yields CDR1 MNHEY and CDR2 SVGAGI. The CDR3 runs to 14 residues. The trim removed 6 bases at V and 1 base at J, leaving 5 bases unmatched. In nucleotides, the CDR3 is TGTGCCAGCAGCTACCGGGACAGCCAAGAGACCCAGTACTTC. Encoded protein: CASSYRDSQETQYF.

The CDR3 spells CASSPDRVDKGYTF. The CDR3 DNA reads TGCGCCAGCAGCCCAGACAGGGTGGATAAAGGCTACACCTTC. The gene calls are TRBV5-1 and TRBJ1-2; 7 bases fit TRBD1. Germline V CDR1 and CDR2: SGHRS, YFSETQ. Unmatched junction bases numbered 11, after V lost 4 bases and J lost 8 bases. This CDR3 is 14 amino acids long.

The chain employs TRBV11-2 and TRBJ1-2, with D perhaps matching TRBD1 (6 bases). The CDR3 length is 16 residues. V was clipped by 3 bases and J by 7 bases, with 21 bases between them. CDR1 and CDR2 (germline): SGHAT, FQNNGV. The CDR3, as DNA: TGTGCCAGCAGCTTCGTACCATCGACAGGAGTGGCTGGCTACACCTTC. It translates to CASSFVPSTGVAGYTF.

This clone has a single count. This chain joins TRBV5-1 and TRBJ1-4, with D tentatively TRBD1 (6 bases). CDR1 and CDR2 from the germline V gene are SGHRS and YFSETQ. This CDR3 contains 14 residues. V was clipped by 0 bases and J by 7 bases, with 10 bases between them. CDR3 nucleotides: TGCGCCAGCAGCTTGGGGGGGCATGGTGAAAAACTGTTTTTT. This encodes CASSLGGHGEKLFF.

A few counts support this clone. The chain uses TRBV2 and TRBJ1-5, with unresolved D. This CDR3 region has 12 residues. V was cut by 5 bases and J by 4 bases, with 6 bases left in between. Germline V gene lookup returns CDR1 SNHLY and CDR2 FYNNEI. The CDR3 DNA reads TGTGCCAGCAGTCCGGGTAATCAGCCCCAGCATTTT. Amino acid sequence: CASSPGNQPQHF.

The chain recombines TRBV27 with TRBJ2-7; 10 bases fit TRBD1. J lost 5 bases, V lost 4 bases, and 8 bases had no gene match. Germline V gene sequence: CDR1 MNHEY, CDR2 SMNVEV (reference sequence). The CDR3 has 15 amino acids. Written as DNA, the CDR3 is TGTGCCAGCAGTTCGACAGGGGGCAATGTCGACGAGCAGTACTTC. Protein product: CASSSTGGNVDEQYF.

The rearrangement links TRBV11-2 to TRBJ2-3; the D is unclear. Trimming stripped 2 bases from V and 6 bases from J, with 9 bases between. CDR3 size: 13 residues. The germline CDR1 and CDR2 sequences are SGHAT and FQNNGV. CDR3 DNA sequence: TGTGCCAGCAGCTTAAGAACAGCCGATACGCAGTATTTT. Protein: CASSLRTADTQYF.

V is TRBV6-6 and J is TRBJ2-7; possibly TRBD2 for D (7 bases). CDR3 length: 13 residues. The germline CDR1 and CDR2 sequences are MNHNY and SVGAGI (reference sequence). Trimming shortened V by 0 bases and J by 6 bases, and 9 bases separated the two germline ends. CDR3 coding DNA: TGTGCCAGCAGTTACTCGAGGGGGGGCGAGCAGTACTTC. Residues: CASSYSRGGEQYF.

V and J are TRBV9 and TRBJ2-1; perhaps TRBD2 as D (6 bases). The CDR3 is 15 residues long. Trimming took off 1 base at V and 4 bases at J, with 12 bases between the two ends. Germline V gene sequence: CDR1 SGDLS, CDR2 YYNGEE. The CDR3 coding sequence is TGTGCCAGCAGCGTAACGGTAGCGGAGTACAATGAGCAGTTCTTC. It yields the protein CASSVTVAEYNEQFF.

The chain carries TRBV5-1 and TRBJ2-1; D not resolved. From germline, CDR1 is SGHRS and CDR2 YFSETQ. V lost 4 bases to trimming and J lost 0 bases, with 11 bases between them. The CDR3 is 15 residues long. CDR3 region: CASSPQTLSYNEQFF. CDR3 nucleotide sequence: TGCGCCAGCAGCCCGCAGACTCTCTCCTACAATGAGCAGTTCTTC.

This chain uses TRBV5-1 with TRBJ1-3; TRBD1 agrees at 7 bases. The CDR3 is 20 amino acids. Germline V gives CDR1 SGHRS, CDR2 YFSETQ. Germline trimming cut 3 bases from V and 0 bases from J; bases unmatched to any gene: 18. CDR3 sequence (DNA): TGCGCCAGCAGCTCGAGGGGGGCTCTGGGACAGCTCGACTCTGGAAACACCATATATTTT. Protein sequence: CASSSRGALGQLDSGNTIYF.

The CDR3 spells CASSVRGLNTEAFF. Here the CDR3 DNA reads TGTGCCAGCAGCGTTCGAGGATTGAACACTGAAGCTTTCTTT. This chain joins TRBV9 and TRBJ1-1; the D is unclear. The CDR3 has 14 amino acids. Trimming removed 2 bases from V and 0 bases from J, with 8 bases in between. CDR1 is SGDLS and CDR2 is YYNGEE in the germline V gene.

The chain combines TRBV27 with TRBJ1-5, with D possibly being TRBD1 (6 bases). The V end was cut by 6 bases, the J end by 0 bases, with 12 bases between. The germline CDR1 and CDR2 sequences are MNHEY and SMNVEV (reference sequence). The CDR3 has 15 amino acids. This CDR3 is CASRIQGLSNQPQHF. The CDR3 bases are TGTGCCAGCAGAATTCAGGGGCTTAGCAATCAGCCCCAGCATTTT.

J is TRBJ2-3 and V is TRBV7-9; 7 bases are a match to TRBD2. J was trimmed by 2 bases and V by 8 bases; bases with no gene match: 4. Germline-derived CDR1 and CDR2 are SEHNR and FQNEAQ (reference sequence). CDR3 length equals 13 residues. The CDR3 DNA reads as TGTGCCAGCGCGGGACTACCCACAGATACGCAGTATTTT. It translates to CASAGLPTDTQYF.

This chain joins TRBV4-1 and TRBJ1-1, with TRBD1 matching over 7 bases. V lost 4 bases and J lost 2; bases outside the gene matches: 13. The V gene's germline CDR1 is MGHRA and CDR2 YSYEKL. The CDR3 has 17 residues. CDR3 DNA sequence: TGCGCCAGCAGCCCGGGCCTTAGGACAGGCTTAAACACTGAAGCTTTCTTT. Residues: CASSPGLRTGLNTEAFF.

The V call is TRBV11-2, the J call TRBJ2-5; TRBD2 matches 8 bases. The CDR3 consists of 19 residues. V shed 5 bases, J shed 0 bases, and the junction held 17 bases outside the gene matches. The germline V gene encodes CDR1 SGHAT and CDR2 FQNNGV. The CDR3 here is CASSPSFWSKRGHQETQYF. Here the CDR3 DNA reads TGTGCCAGCAGCCCCTCTTTTTGGTCGAAGCGGGGGCACCAAGAGACCCAGTACTTC. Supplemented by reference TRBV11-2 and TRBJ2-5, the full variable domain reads EAGVAQSPRYKIIEKRQSVAFWCNPISGHATLYWYQQILGQGPKLLIQFQNNGVVDDSQLPKDRFSAERLKGVDSTLKIQPAKLEDSAVYLCASSPSFWSKRGHQETQYFGPGTRLLVL.

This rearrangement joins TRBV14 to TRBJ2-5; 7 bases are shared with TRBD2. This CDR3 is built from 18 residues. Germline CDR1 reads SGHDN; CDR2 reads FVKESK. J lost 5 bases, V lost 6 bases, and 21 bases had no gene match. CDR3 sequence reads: CASSSEPLTSSLWETQYF. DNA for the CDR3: TGTGCCAGCAGTTCCGAACCCCTGACTAGCAGTTTGTGGGAGACCCAGTACTTC.

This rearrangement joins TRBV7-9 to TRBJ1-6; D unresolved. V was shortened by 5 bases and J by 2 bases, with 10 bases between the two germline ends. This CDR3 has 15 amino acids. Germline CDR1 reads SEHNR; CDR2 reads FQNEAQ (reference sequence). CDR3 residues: CASSQQKTYNSPLHF. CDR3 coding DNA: TGTGCCAGCAGCCAACAAAAGACCTATAATTCACCCCTCCACTTT.

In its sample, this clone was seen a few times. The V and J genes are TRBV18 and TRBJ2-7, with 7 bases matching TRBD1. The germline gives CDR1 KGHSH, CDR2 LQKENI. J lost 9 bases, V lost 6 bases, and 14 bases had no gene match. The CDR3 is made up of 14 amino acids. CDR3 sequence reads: CASSGDSGNIGQYF. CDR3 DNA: TGTGCCAGCTCCGGGGACAGTGGGAACATTGGGCAGTACTTC. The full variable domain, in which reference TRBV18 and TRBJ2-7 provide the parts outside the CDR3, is NAGVMQNPRHLVRRRGQEARLRCSPMKGHSHVYWYRQLPEEGLKFMVYLQKENIIDESGMPKERFSAEFPKEGPSILRIQQVVRGDSAAYFCASSGDSGNIGQYFGPGTRLTVT.

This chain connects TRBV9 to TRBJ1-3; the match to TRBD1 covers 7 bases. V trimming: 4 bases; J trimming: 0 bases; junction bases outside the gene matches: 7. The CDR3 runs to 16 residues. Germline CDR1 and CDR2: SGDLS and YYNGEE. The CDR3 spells CASSITDRTSGNTIYF. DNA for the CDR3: TGTGCCAGCAGCATTACGGACAGGACCTCTGGAAACACCATATATTTT.

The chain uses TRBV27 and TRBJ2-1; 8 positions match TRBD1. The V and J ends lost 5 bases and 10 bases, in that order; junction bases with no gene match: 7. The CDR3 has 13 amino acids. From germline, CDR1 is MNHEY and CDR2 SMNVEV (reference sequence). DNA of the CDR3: TGTGCCAGCAGTCCCCAGGGGGCGCGGGAGCAGTTCTTC. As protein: CASSPQGAREQFF.

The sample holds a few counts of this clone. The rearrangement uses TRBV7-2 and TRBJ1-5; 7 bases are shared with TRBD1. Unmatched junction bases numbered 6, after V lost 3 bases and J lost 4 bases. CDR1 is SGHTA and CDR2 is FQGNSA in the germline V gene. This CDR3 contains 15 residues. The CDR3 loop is CASSFGDRVNQPQHF. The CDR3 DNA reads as TGTGCCAGCAGCTTTGGAGACAGGGTTAATCAGCCCCAGCATTTT.

The CDR3 nucleotides are TGTGCCAGCAGTTACGAGGGAAGCACCGGGGAGCTGTTTTTT. It yields the protein CASSYEGSTGELFF. V usage is TRBV6-6 and J usage is TRBJ2-2; D is possibly TRBD2 (5 bases). The V end lost 2 bases, the J end lost 4 bases, and 8 bases lay between the germline ends. The CDR3 sequence is 14 residues long. The germline V gene has CDR1 MNHNY and CDR2 SVGAGI (reference sequence).

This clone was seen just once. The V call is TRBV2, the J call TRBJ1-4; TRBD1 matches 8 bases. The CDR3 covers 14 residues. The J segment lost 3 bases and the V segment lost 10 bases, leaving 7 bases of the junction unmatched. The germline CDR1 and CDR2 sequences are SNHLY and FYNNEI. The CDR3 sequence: CATKGDRSNEKLFF. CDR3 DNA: TGTGCCACGAAGGGGGACAGGTCTAATGAAAAACTGTTTTTT.

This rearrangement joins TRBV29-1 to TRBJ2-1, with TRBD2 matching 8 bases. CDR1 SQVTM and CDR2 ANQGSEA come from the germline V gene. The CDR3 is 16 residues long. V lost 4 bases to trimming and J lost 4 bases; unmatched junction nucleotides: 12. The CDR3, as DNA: TGCAGCGTTGGGGGAGGGGCGATAGCGGGGTACAATGAGCAGTTCTTC. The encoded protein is CSVGGGAIAGYNEQFF.